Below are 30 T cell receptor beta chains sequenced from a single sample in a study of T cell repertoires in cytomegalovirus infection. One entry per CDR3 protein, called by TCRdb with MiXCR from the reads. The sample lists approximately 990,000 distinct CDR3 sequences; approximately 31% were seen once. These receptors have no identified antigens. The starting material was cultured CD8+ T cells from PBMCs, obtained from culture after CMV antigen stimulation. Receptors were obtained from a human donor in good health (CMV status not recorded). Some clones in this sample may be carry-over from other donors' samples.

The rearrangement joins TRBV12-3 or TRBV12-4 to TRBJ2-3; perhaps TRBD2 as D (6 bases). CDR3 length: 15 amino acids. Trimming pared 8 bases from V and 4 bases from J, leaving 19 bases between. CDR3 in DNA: TGTGCCAGCTCCTTTGGAGGGAAGGGCGCAGATACGCAGTATTTT. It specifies CASSFGGKGADTQYF.

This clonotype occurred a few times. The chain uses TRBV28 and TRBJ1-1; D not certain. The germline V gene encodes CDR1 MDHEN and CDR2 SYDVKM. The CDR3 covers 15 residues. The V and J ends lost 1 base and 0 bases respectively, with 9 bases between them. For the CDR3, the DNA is TGTGCCAGCAGTTTATCACCAAACATGAACACTGAAGCTTTCTTT. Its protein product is CASSLSPNMNTEAFF.

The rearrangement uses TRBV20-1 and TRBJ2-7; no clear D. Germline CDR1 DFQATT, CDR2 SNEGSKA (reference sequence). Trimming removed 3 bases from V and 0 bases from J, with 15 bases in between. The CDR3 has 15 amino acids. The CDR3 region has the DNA TGCAGTGCTAGCGTGGGTCACGGCTACTCCTACGAGCAGTACTTC. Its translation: CSASVGHGYSYEQYF.

In DNA, the CDR3 is TGTGCCAGCAGCCCCCCGACAGGGATTGAAAAACTGTTTTTT. Its protein is CASSPPTGIEKLFF. The V gene is TRBV7-4, the J gene TRBJ1-4; 7 bases match TRBD1. With 5 bases clipped from V and 7 bases from J, the junction kept 7 bases outside the gene matches. The CDR3 has 14 residues. Germline CDR1 reads SGHVT; CDR2 reads SQSDAQ.

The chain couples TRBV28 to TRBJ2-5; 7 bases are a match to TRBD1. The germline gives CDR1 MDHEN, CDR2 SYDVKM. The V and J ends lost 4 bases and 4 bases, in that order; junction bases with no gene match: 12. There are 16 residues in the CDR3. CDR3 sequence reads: CASSSIQGDGRETQYF. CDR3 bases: TGTGCCAGCAGTTCGATTCAGGGGGACGGTAGAGAGACCCAGTACTTC.

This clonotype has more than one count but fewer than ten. CDR3 DNA sequence: TGTGCCAGCAGCGCCTGGGACAGGGGCGCCCTGGACACTGAAGCTTTCTTT. Residues: CASSAWDRGALDTEAFF. This chain joins TRBV11-2 and TRBJ1-1; TRBD1 matches at 10 bases. This CDR3 spans 17 amino acids. Germline CDR1 is SGHAT and CDR2 is FQNNGV. With V trimmed by 5 bases and J by 3 bases, 12 bases remained unmatched.

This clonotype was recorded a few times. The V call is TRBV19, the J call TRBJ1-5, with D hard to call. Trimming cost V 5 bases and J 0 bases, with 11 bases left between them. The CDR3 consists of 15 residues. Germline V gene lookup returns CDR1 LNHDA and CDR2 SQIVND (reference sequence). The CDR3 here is CASSRAEYSNQPQHF. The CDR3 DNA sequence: TGTGCCAGTAGTCGGGCAGAGTATAGCAATCAGCCCCAGCATTTT.

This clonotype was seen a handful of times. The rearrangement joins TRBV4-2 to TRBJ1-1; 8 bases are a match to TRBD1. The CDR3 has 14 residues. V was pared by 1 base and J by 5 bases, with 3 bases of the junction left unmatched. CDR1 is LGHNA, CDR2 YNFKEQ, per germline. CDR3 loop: CASSQGQGRTEAFF. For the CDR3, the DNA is TGTGCCAGCAGCCAAGGACAGGGGAGAACTGAAGCTTTCTTT.

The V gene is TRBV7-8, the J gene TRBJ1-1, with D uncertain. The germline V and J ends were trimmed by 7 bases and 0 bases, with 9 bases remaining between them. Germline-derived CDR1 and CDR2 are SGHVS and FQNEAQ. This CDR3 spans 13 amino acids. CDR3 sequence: CASTYGLNTEAFF. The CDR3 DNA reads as TGTGCCAGCACCTACGGACTGAACACTGAAGCTTTCTTT.

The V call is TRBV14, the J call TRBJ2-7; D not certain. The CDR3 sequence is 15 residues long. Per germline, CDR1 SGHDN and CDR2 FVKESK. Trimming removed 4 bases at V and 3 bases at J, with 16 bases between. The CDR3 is CASSPGWADRYEQYV. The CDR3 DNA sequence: TGTGCCAGCAGCCCCGGGTGGGCAGATCGCTACGAGCAGTACGTC.

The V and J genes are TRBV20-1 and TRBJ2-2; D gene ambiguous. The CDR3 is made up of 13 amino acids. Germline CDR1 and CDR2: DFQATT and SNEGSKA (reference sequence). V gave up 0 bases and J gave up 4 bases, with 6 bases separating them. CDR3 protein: CSARDLRTGELFF. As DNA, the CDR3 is TGCAGTGCTAGAGATCTACGCACCGGGGAGCTGTTTTTT.

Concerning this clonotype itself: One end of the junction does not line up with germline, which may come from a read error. The DNA of the CDR3 is TGTGCTAGCAGCCCTAGCAGGTCACAAGGAGAGACCCAGTACTTC. Protein sequence: CASSPSRSQGETQYF. V and J are TRBV7-7 and TRBJ2-5, with a weak D call TRBD2 (5 bases). Germline V gene lookup returns CDR1 SSHAT and CDR2 FNYEAQ (reference sequence). The CDR3 has 15 amino acids.

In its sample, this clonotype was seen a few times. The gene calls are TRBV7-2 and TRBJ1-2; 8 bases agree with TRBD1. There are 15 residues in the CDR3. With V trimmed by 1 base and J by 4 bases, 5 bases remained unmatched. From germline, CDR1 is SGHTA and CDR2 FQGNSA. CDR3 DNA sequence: TGTGCCAGCAGCTTAGACCCAGGGGGCCCCTATGGCTACACCTTC. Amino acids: CASSLDPGGPYGYTF.

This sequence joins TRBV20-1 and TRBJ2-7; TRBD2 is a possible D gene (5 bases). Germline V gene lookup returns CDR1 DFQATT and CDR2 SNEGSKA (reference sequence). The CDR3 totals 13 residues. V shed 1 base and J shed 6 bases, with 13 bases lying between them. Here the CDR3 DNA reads TGCAGTGCTAGAGTTGGAGGAAGCTTCGAGCAGTACGTC. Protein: CSARVGGSFEQYV.

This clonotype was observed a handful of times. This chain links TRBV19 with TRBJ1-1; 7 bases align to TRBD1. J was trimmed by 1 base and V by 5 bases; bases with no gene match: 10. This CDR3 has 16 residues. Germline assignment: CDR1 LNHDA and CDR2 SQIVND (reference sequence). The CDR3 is CASSHRWTGRNTEAFF. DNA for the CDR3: TGTGCCAGTAGTCACCGATGGACAGGTAGGAACACTGAAGCTTTCTTT.

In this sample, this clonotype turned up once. CDR3 nucleotide sequence: TGTGCCAGCAGTCGCCGGGACAGGGAGGATTCACCCCTCCACTTT. Translating it yields CASSRRDREDSPLHF. The V call is TRBV25-1, the J call TRBJ1-6; 9 positions match TRBD1. CDR1 is MGHDK, CDR2 SYGVNS, per germline. Losses at the gene ends were 5 bases for V and 8 bases for J; bases not matched to a gene: 7. The CDR3 length is 15 residues.

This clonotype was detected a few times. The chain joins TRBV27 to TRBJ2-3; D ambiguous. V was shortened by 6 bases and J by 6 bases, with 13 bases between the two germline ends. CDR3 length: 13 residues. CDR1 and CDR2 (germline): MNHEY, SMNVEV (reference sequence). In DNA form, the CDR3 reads TGTGCCAGCAGCCCCTTGAGGAGCGATACGCAGTATTTT. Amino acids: CASSPLRSDTQYF.

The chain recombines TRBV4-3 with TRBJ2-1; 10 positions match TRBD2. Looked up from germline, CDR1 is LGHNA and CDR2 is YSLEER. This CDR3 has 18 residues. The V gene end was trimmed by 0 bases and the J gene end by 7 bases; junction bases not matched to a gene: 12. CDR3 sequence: CASSQEWLAGGLGNEQFF. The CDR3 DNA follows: TGCGCCAGCAGCCAAGAGTGGTTAGCGGGGGGCCTAGGGAATGAGCAGTTCTTC.

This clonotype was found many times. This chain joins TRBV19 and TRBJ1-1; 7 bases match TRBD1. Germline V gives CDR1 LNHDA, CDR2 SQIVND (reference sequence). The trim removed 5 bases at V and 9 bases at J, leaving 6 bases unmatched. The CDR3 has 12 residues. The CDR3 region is CASSLQGIQAFF. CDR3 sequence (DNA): TGTGCCAGTAGTCTACAGGGGATACAAGCTTTCTTT. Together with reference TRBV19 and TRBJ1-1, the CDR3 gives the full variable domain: DGGITQSPKYLFRKEGQNVTLSCEQNLNHDAMYWYRQDPGQGLRLIYYSQIVNDFQKGDIAEGYSVSREKKESFPLTVTSAQKNPTAFYLCASSLQGIQAFFGQGTRLTVV.

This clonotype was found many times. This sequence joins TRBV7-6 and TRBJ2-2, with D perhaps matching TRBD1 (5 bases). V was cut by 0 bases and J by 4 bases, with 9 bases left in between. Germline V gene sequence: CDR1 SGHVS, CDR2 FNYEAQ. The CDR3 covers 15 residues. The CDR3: CASSLAGVSTGELFF. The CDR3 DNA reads TGTGCCAGCAGCTTAGCAGGGGTTTCCACCGGGGAGCTGTTTTTT.

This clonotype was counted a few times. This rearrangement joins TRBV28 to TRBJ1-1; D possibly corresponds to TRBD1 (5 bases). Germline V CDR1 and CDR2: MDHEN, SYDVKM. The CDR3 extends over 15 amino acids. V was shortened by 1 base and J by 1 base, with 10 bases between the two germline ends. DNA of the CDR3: TGTGCCAGCAGTTTATTAGGGGATGGGAACACTGAAGCTTTCTTT. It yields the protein CASSLLGDGNTEAFF. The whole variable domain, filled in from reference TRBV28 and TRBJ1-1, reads DVKVTQSSRYLVKRTGEKVFLECVQDMDHENMFWYRQDPGLGLRLIYFSYDVKMKEKGDIPEGYSVSREKKERFSLILESASTNQTSMYLCASSLLGDGNTEAFFGQGTRLTVV.

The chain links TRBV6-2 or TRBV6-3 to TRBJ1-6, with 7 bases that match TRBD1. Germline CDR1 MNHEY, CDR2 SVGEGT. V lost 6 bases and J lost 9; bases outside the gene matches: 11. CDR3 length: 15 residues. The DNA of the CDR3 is TGTGCCAGCAGCCTTCGACAGGGTGGCAGTTCACCCCTCCACTTT. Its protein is CASSLRQGGSSPLHF.

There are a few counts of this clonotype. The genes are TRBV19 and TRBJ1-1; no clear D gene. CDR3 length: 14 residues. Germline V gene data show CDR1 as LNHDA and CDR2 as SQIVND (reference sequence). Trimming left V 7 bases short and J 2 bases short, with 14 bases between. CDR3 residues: CASNPDGTNTEAFF. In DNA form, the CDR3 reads TGTGCCAGTAACCCGGACGGAACCAACACTGAAGCTTTCTTT.

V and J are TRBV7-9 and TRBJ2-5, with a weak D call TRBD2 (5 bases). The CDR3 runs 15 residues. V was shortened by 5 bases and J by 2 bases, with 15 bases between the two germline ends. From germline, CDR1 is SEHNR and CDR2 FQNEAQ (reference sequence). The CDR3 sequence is CASSPGISSQETQYF. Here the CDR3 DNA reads TGTGCCAGCAGCCCGGGAATCTCGTCTCAAGAGACCCAGTACTTC.

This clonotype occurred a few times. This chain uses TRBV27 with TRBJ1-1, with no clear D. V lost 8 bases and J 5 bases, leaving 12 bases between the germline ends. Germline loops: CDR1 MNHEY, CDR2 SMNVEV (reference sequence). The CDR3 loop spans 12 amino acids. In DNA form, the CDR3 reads TGTGCCAGCCGACTCAGCGGGACTGAAGCTTTCTTT. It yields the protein CASRLSGTEAFF.

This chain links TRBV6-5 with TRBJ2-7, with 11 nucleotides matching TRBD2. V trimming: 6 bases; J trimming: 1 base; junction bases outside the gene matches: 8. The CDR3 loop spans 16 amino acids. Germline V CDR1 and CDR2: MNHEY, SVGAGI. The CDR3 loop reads CASRHTSGGTSYEQYV. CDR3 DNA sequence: TGTGCCAGCAGACATACTAGCGGGGGTACATCCTACGAGCAGTACGTC.

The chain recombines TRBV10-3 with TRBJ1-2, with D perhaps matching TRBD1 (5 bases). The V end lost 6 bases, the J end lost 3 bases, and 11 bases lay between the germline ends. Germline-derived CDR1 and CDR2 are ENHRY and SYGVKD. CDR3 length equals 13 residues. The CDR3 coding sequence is TGTGCCATCAGCAGGGACGTCTACTATGGCTACACCTTC. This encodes CAISRDVYYGYTF.

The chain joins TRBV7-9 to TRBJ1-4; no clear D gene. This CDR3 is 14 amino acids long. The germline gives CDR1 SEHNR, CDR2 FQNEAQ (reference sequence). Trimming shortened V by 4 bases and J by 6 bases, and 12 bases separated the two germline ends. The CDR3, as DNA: TGTGCCAGCAGCTCCCGGGGTAGGGATGAAAAACTGTTTTTT. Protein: CASSSRGRDEKLFF. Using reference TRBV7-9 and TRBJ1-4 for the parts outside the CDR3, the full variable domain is DTGVSQNPRHKITKRGQNVTFRCDPISEHNRLYWYRQTLGQGPEFLTYFQNEAQLEKSRLLSDRFSAERPKGSFSTLEIQRTEQGDSAMYLCASSSRGRDEKLFFGSGTQLSVL.

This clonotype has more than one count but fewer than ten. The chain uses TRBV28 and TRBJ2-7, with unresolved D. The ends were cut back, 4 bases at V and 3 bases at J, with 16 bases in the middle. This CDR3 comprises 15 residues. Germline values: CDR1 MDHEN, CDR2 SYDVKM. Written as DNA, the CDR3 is TGTGCCAGCAGTTCCCCTCATGACGTCCTCTACGAGCAGTACGTC. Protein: CASSSPHDVLYEQYV.

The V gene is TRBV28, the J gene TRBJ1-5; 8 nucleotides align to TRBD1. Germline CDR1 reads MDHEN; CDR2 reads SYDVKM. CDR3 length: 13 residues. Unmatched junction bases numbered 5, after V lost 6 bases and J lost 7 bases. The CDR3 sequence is CASSRRGPQPQHF. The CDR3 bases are TGTGCCAGCAGCCGCAGGGGGCCGCAGCCCCAGCATTTT.